Here is one T cell receptor beta chain with its context. Its antigen is not known. The data derive from a study of cytomegalovirus exposure and HLA in healthy donors. Notes on the study in general: Diagnosis of cytomegalovirus status made by the classifier reportedly showed high specificity and sensitivity.

Germline CDR1 MNHEY, CDR2 SMNVEV (reference sequence). V lost 4 bases and J lost 3; bases outside the gene matches: 5. The CDR3 is 14 amino acids. Here immunoSEQ multiplex PCR was the method, and the copy in TCRdb shows in-frame clones only, minus some. The sample contains approximately 71,000 clones, 94% of which appear only once. The donors were in the roughly 130-subject validation cohort; that cohort was separate from the roughly 730-subject first cohort. This sequence joins TRBV27 and TRBJ2-7; 8 bases match TRBD1. The clonotype comes from a woman under 30 in good health and CMV-seronegative. Sequencing was carried out using PBMCs. CDR3 DNA sequence: TGTGCCAGCAGTTCAGACAGGGGTGGCTACGAGCAGTACTTC. It yields the protein CASSSDRGGYEQYF.